Listed here are 17 T cell receptor beta chains from one sample, sequenced in a study of cytomegalovirus exposure and HLA in healthy donors. PCR amplification relied on 60 Vbeta primers (plus 13 Jbeta primers). Generated by immunoSEQ multiplex PCR, the TCRdb table keeps only in-frame clones and is missing some. The table has approximately 180,000 clones, approximately 12% seen once; the top ten hold about 7.8%. Input material: PBMCs. The receptors derive from a man aged 45 to 65 in good health and CMV-seropositive.

This clone was detected a few times. The rearrangement uses TRBV7-2 and TRBJ2-5; TRBD1 matches at 8 bases. CDR1 is SGHTA, CDR2 FQGNSA, per germline. The J segment lost 2 bases and the V segment lost 8 bases, leaving 10 bases of the junction unmatched. CDR3 length equals 15 residues. CDR3 DNA sequence: TGTGCCAGCGAGAACTGGCGGACAGGGCAAGAGACCCAGTACTTC. Protein sequence: CASENWRTGQETQYF.

As for this clone: Its ends do not fully match the called genes, so a read error is possible. The V call is TRBV30, the J call TRBJ1-5; a weak D match, TRBD1 (5 bases). Germline lookup yields CDR1 GTSNPN and CDR2 SVGIG (reference sequence). This CDR3 region has 12 residues. CDR3 sequence (DNA): TGTGCATGGAGTTTGGGGGGTCAGCACCAGCATTTT. Translated: CAWSLGGQHQHF.

The chain uses TRBV1 and TRBJ2-7; TRBD2, the D gene given by the table, was not confirmed from the DNA. TRBV1 is a listed pseudogene. There are 15 residues in the CDR3. As DNA, the CDR3 is TGCACCAGCCCTTATGGGCGGGGGGACTTATACGAGCAGTACGTC. Encoded protein: CTSPYGRGDLYEQYV.

The rearrangement uses TRBV4-3 and TRBJ2-1, with TRBD2 matching 9 bases. Germline-derived CDR1 and CDR2 are LGHNA and YSLEER. V shed 0 bases, J shed 5 bases, and the junction held 8 bases outside the gene matches. The CDR3 sequence is 17 residues long. CDR3 sequence (DNA): TGCGCCAGCAGCCAAGATAGCGCGGGGGGGCCGAACAATGAGCAGTTCTTC. It is translated as CASSQDSAGGPNNEQFF.

This clone was picked up a small number of times. The rearrangement joins TRBV30 to TRBJ1-1, with 8 bases matching TRBD1. This CDR3 has 11 amino acids. The germline gives CDR1 GTSNPN, CDR2 SVGIG (reference sequence). Trimming removed 8 bases from V and 10 bases from J; junction bases left unmatched: 9. The chain's CDR3 is CARGQGHPAFF. CDR3 nucleotides: TGTGCCCGTGGACAGGGCCACCCAGCTTTCTTT.

The chain combines TRBV7-2 with TRBJ2-3, with 10 bases that match TRBD2. The germline CDR1 and CDR2 sequences are SGHTA and FQGNSA. The CDR3 spans 17 residues. The ends lost 1 base at V and 0 bases at J; junction bases unmatched: 4. This CDR3 is CASSLGAGGPSTDTQYF. DNA for the CDR3: TGTGCCAGCAGCTTAGGAGCGGGGGGGCCTAGCACAGATACGCAGTATTTT.

This clone was detected a few times. The V and J genes are TRBV10-2 and TRBJ1-4; no definite D call. Trimming pared 2 bases from V and 8 bases from J, leaving 15 bases between. CDR1 and CDR2 (germline): WSHSY, SAAADI. The CDR3 extends over 15 amino acids. CDR3 region: CASSENWAGREKLFF. CDR3 in DNA: TGCGCCAGCAGTGAGAATTGGGCTGGGAGGGAAAAACTGTTTTTT.

This chain connects TRBV4-1 to TRBJ2-2, with a weak D call TRBD1 (6 bases). CDR3 size: 15 residues. V lost 5 bases and J lost 1, with 11 bases in between. Germline CDR1 is MGHRA and CDR2 is YSYEKL. The CDR3 bases are TGCGCCAGCAGCATCGGGACACTGAACACCGGGGAGCTGTTTTTT. It specifies CASSIGTLNTGELFF.

This clone was observed a few times. The chain recombines TRBV28 with TRBJ2-5; TRBD2 might be the D (6 bases). In germline, CDR1 is MDHEN, CDR2 SYDVKM. The length of the CDR3 is 13 residues. V was pared by 11 bases and J by 4 bases, with 17 bases between. CDR3 protein: CAAVNGGGETQYF. CDR3 nucleotide sequence: TGTGCCGCCGTGAACGGGGGAGGAGAGACCCAGTACTTC.

This clone was detected a few times. The J gene is TRBJ1-1, the V gene TRBV7-6; no clear D gene. V dropped 3 bases and J dropped 0 bases, with 5 bases sitting between them. The CDR3 length is 13 residues. Germline V gene sequence: CDR1 SGHVS, CDR2 FNYEAQ. The CDR3 spells CASSFKMNTEAFF. DNA for the CDR3: TGTGCCAGCAGCTTTAAAATGAACACTGAAGCTTTCTTT.

This clone showed up just a few times. The chain couples TRBV9 to TRBJ2-2, with 7 bases identical to TRBD1. Germline V CDR1 and CDR2: SGDLS, YYNGEE. The CDR3 sequence is 14 residues long. With V trimmed by 2 bases and J by 5 bases, 3 bases remained unmatched. The CDR3 coding sequence is TGTGCCAGCAGCGTTTCAGGGGGAACCGGGGAGCTGTTTTTT. Translation gives CASSVSGGTGELFF. Looking up the rest from reference TRBV9 and TRBJ2-2 gives the full variable domain: DSGVTQTPKHLITATGQRVTLRCSPRSGDLSVYWYQQSLDQGLQFLIQYYNGEERAKGNILERFSAQQFPDLHSELNLSSLELGDSALYFCASSVSGGTGELFFGEGSRLTVL.

V is TRBV7-9 and J is TRBJ1-1; TRBD1 is a possible D gene (6 bases). The germline V gene encodes CDR1 SEHNR and CDR2 FQNEAQ (reference sequence). This CDR3 contains 14 residues. V was pared by 5 bases and J by 4 bases, with 14 bases between. CDR3 sequence: CASSGTRGGTEAFF. Here the CDR3 DNA reads TGTGCCAGCAGCGGGACGAGGGGGGGCACTGAAGCTTTCTTT. The full variable domain, rest sourced from reference TRBV7-9 and TRBJ1-1, is DTGVSQNPRHKITKRGQNVTFRCDPISEHNRLYWYRQTLGQGPEFLTYFQNEAQLEKSRLLSDRFSAERPKGSFSTLEIQRTEQGDSAMYLCASSGTRGGTEAFFGQGTRLTVV.

The gene calls are TRBV30 and TRBJ1-3; D not certain. Per the germline V gene, CDR1 is GTSNPN and CDR2 is SVGIG (reference sequence). V shed 3 bases and J shed 0 bases, with 9 bases lying between them. The CDR3 extends over 14 amino acids. In nucleotides, the CDR3 is TGTGCCTGGAGCGACTCCTACTCTGGAAACACCATATATTTT. Amino acid sequence: CAWSDSYSGNTIYF.

The chain has TRBV15 and TRBJ1-5; D may be TRBD1 (5 bases). This CDR3 contains 18 residues. Germline loops: CDR1 LNHNV, CDR2 YYDKDF (reference sequence). Trimming pared 0 bases from V and 5 bases from J, leaving 20 bases between. The CDR3 DNA is TGTGCCACCAGCAGAGATCCCACCTTTTATGAAGGGGATCAGCCCCAGCATTTT. It is translated as CATSRDPTFYEGDQPQHF.

V and J are TRBV6-6 and TRBJ1-1; no reliable D call. Germline CDR1 is MNHNY and CDR2 is SVGAGI (reference sequence). With 0 bases removed from V and 0 bases from J, the gap between germline ends came to 8 bases. This CDR3 comprises 15 residues. This CDR3 reads CASSYSRGMNTEAFF. As DNA, the CDR3 is TGTGCCAGCAGTTACTCGAGAGGGATGAACACTGAAGCTTTCTTT.

A few counts support this clone. The chain has TRBV5-4 and TRBJ2-5; maybe TRBD2 (6 bases). Trimming took 0 bases from V and 5 from J, leaving 14 bases between them. This CDR3 has 15 amino acids. The germline V gene has CDR1 SGHNT and CDR2 YYREEE (reference sequence). In nucleotides, the CDR3 is TGTGCCAGCAGCTTGGGAGGTTCGGGGGTTGAGACCCAGTACTTC. Encoded protein: CASSLGGSGVETQYF.

The table lists this clone with a few counts. V usage is TRBV5-4 and J usage is TRBJ2-1; weak D call: TRBD2 (6 bases). Trimming removed 4 bases at V and 4 bases at J, with 18 bases between. Germline CDR1 and CDR2: SGHNT and YYREEE (reference sequence). This CDR3 has 16 amino acids. CDR3 nucleotide sequence: TGTGCCAGCAGCCGGGAAGGTGGGGGACTTTACAATGAGCAGTTCTTC. As protein: CASSREGGGLYNEQFF. Full variable domain (missing parts from reference TRBV5-4 and TRBJ2-1): ETGVTQSPTHLIKTRGQQVTLRCSSQSGHNTVSWYQQALGQGPQFIFQYYREEENGRGNFPPRFSGLQFPNYSSELNVNALELDDSALYLCASSREGGGLYNEQFFGPGTRLTVL.